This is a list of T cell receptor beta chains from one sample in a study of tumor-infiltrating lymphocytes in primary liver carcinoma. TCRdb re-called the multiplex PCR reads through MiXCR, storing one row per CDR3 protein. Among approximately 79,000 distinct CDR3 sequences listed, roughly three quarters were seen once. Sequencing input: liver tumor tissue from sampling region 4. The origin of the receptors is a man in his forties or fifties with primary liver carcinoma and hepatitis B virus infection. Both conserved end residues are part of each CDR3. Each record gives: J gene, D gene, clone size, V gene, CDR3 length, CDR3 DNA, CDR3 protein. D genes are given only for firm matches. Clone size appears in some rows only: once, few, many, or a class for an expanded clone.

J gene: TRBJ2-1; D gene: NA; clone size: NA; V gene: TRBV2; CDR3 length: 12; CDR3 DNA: TGTGCCAGCAGTTTCCGGACTCTTGAGCAGTTCTTC; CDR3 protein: CASSFRTLEQFF
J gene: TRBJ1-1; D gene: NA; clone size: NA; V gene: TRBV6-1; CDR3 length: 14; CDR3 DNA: TGTGCCAGCGGTGCGATGAGGGGGAACACTGAAACTTTCTTT; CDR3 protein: CASGAMRGNTETFF
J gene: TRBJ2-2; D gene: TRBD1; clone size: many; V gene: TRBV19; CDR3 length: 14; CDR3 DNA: TGTGCCAGTAAGAGGGACAGGGGGTCCGGGGAGCTGTTTTTT; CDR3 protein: CASKRDRGSGELFF
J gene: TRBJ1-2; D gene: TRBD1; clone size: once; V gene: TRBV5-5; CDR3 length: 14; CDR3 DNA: TGTGCCAGCTGCCCTGGGACAGGGAGTTATGGCTACACATTC; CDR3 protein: CASCPGTGSYGYTF
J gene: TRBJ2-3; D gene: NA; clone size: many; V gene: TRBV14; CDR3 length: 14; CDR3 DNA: TGTGCCAGCAGCCAAGATTGGAGCACAGATACGCAGTATTTT; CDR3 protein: CASSQDWSTDTQYF
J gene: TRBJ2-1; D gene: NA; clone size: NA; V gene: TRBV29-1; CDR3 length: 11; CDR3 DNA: TGCAACGTCGATATGAGGAATGAGCAGTTCTTC; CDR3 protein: CNVDMRNEQFF
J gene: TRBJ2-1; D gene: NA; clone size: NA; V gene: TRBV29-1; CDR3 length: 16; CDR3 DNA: TGCAGCATTGAATGGCTCAGGATTAGATCTTACAATGAGCAGTTCTTC; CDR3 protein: CSIEWLRIRSYNEQFF
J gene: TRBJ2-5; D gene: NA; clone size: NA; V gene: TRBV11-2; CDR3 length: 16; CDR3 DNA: TGTGCCAGCGGATCCCGGGACTCGGCCTACCAAGAGGTCCAGTACTTC; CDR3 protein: CASGSRDSAYQEVQYF
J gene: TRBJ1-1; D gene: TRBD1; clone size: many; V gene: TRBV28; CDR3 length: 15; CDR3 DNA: TGTGCCAGCAAAGCAGGGGGCAGGACCGACACTGAAGCTTTCTTT; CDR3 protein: CASKAGGRTDTEAFF
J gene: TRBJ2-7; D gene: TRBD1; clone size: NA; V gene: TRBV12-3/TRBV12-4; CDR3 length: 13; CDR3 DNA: TGTGTCATCAGACTGGGACAGCCCTACGAGCAGAACTTC; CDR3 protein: CVIRLGQPYEQNF